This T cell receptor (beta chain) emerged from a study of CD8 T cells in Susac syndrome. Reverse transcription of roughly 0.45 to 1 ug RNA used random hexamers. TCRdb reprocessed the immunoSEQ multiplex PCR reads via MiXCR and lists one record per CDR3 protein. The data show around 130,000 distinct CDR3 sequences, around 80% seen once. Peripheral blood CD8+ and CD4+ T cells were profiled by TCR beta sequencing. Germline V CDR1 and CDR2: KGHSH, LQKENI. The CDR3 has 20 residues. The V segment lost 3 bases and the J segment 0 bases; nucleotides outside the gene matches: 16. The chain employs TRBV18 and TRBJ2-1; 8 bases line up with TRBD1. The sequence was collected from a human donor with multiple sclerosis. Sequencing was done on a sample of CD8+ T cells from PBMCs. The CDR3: CASSPNIGRGPESSYNEQFF. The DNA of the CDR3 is TGTGCCAGCTCACCTAATATCGGCAGGGGGCCAGAAAGCTCCTACAATGAGCAGTTCTTC. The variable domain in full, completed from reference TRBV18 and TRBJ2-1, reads NAGVMQNPRHLVRRRGQEARLRCSPMKGHSHVYWYRQLPEEGLKFMVYLQKENIIDESGMPKERFSAEFPKEGPSILRIQQVVRGDSAAYFCASSPNIGRGPESSYNEQFFGPGTRLTVL.